Below are 28 T cell receptor beta chains sequenced from a single sample in a study of shared clonotypes between healthy human individuals. Produced via immunoSEQ multiplex PCR; TCRdb's table is partial and in-frame only. The sample contains 1.5 million to 2.5 million clones, roughly 95% of which appear only once. Terminally differentiated effector memory CD45RA+ cells were left out of the naive CD8 fraction, which was CD45RO-negative and positively selected for CCR7. The sequenced sample consisted of naive CD8+ T cells sorted from blood. The source of these receptors is a man between 18 and 29 years old in good health.

The V gene is TRBV27, the J gene TRBJ2-7; 8 bases map to TRBD1. This CDR3 contains 14 residues. Per germline, CDR1 MNHEY and CDR2 SMNVEV (reference sequence). J gave up 3 bases and V 0 bases, and 1 base lay outside the gene matches. This chain's CDR3 is CASSLSTGVYEQYF. In DNA form, the CDR3 reads TGTGCCAGCAGTTTATCGACAGGGGTCTACGAGCAGTACTTC.

The rearrangement joins TRBV7-9 to TRBJ2-5; no definite D call. The germline V and J ends were trimmed by 5 bases and 4 bases, with 14 bases remaining between them. The CDR3 is made up of 14 amino acids. Per germline, CDR1 SEHNR and CDR2 FQNEAQ (reference sequence). This chain's CDR3 is CASSPLLLPETQYF. The CDR3 region has the DNA TGTGCCAGCAGCCCCCTTTTACTCCCAGAGACCCAGTACTTC. Drawing the rest from reference TRBV7-9 and TRBJ2-5, the complete variable domain is DTGVSQNPRHKITKRGQNVTFRCDPISEHNRLYWYRQTLGQGPEFLTYFQNEAQLEKSRLLSDRFSAERPKGSFSTLEIQRTEQGDSAMYLCASSPLLLPETQYFGPGTRLLVL.

The genes are TRBV27 and TRBJ2-7, with D perhaps TRBD2 (5 bases). The CDR3 is 16 amino acids. Germline assignment: CDR1 MNHEY and CDR2 SMNVEV (reference sequence). Trimming removed 4 bases at V and 3 bases at J, with 19 bases between. The CDR3 protein is CASSSSWGERNYEQYF. CDR3 coding DNA: TGTGCCAGCAGTTCATCTTGGGGAGAGAGAAACTACGAGCAGTACTTC.

The chain recombines TRBV7-9 with TRBJ2-7, with 9 positions matching TRBD1. The V gene end was trimmed by 5 bases and the J gene end by 5 bases; junction bases not matched to a gene: 13. This CDR3 is built from 16 residues. Looked up from germline, CDR1 is SEHNR and CDR2 is FQNEAQ (reference sequence). The CDR3 region has the DNA TGTGCCAGCAGCATAACAGGGGGCCGCAGTGTACACGAGCAGTACTTC. The encoded protein is CASSITGGRSVHEQYF. The full variable domain, rest sourced from reference TRBV7-9 and TRBJ2-7, is DTGVSQNPRHKITKRGQNVTFRCDPISEHNRLYWYRQTLGQGPEFLTYFQNEAQLEKSRLLSDRFSAERPKGSFSTLEIQRTEQGDSAMYLCASSITGGRSVHEQYFGPGTRLTVT.

The rearrangement links TRBV27 to TRBJ2-7; 9 bases are a match to TRBD1. Germline V gene sequence: CDR1 MNHEY, CDR2 SMNVEV (reference sequence). The junction had 9 bases not matched to a gene; V was cut back by 7 bases and J by 5 bases. The CDR3 totals 14 residues. CDR3 loop: CASTVTGGVHEQYF. Here the CDR3 DNA reads TGTGCCAGCACTGTGACAGGGGGTGTCCACGAGCAGTACTTC.

The V call is TRBV7-2, the J call TRBJ1-5; D uncertain. The ends were cut back, 4 bases at V and 8 bases at J, with 12 bases in the middle. This CDR3 spans 13 amino acids. The germline gives CDR1 SGHTA, CDR2 FQGNSA. The CDR3 region has the DNA TGTGCCAGCAGCTCAGAACCATGGGAGCCCCAGCATTTT. This codes for CASSSEPWEPQHF. Full variable domain (remainder filled in from reference TRBV7-2 and TRBJ1-5): GAGVSQSPSNKVTEKGKDVELRCDPISGHTALYWYRQSLGQGLEFLIYFQGNSAPDKSGLPSDRFSAERTGGSVSTLTIQRTQQEDSAVYLCASSSEPWEPQHFGDGTRLSIL.

V and J are TRBV25-1 and TRBJ2-1; 14 bases line up with TRBD2. CDR1 and CDR2 (germline): MGHDK, SYGVNS. V lost 3 bases to trimming and J lost 7 bases; unmatched junction nucleotides: 8. This CDR3 contains 17 residues. The CDR3 loop is CASSDPGTSGRGNEQFF. As DNA, the CDR3 is TGTGCCAGCAGTGATCCCGGGACTAGCGGGAGAGGAAATGAGCAGTTCTTC.

The V call is TRBV10-3, the J call TRBJ1-1; TRBD1 might be the D (6 bases). Trimming took 6 bases from V and 1 from J, leaving 24 bases between them. Per the germline V gene, CDR1 is ENHRY and CDR2 is SYGVKD. This CDR3 contains 18 residues. For the CDR3, the DNA is TGTGCCATCAGCCCTTCGTCAGGGGACTTCTTCAAGAACACTGAAGCTTTCTTT. Its translation: CAISPSSGDFFKNTEAFF.

This clone has just a few counts. V gene TRBV2 combines with J gene TRBJ1-6; D gene unclear. Germline V gives CDR1 SNHLY, CDR2 FYNNEI. The CDR3 has 11 amino acids. Trimming left V 3 bases short and J 11 bases short, with 5 bases between. The CDR3 region is CASSEGAPLHF. The CDR3 bases are TGTGCCAGCAGTGAGGGAGCACCCCTCCACTTT. The complete variable domain, with remaining parts taken from reference TRBV2 and TRBJ1-6, reads EPEVTQTPSHQVTQMGQEVILRCVPISNHLYFYWYRQILGQKVEFLVSFYNNEISEKSEIFDDQFSVERPDGSNFTLKIRSTKLEDSAMYFCASSEGAPLHFGNGTRLTVT.

The chain joins TRBV10-1 to TRBJ1-5; D gene unclear. V was cut by 6 bases and J by 2 bases, with 14 bases left in between. Germline CDR1 WNHNN, CDR2 SYGVQD (reference sequence). This CDR3 has 15 amino acids. CDR3 in amino acids: CASRFRGRRNQPQHF. The CDR3 coding sequence is TGCGCCAGCAGGTTCCGAGGACGGCGCAATCAGCCCCAGCATTTT.

The chain recombines TRBV27 with TRBJ2-5; D possibly corresponds to TRBD1 (6 bases). The CDR3 contains 15 residues. CDR1 MNHEY and CDR2 SMNVEV come from the germline V gene (reference sequence). Trimming took off 1 base at V and 3 bases at J, with 12 bases between the two ends. The CDR3 DNA is TGTGCCAGCAGTTTATTTAATCAGGGGAAAGAGACCCAGTACTTC. As protein: CASSLFNQGKETQYF.

The chain is built from TRBV6-1 and TRBJ2-7; possible D gene TRBD2, 6 bases. The CDR3 covers 14 residues. Trimming took off 5 bases at V and 1 base at J, with 12 bases between the two ends. From germline, CDR1 is MNHNS and CDR2 SASEGT. The CDR3 nucleotides are TGTGCCAGCAGTTCACCGGGACTTTCCTACGAGCAGTACTTC. Residues: CASSSPGLSYEQYF.

This rearrangement joins TRBV5-6 to TRBJ1-1, with D unresolved. The V end lost 5 bases, the J end lost 1 base, and 15 bases lay between the germline ends. The germline V gene has CDR1 SGHDT and CDR2 YYEEEE. The CDR3 consists of 15 residues. The CDR3 reads CASSYRWSPNTEAFF. DNA for the CDR3: TGTGCCAGCAGTTATCGCTGGTCCCCGAACACTGAAGCTTTCTTT.

The chain is built from TRBV27 and TRBJ2-1, with TRBD2 matching over 11 bases. The germline V gene has CDR1 MNHEY and CDR2 SMNVEV (reference sequence). This CDR3 spans 15 amino acids. After removal of 5 bases from V and 10 bases from J, the junction contained 10 bases not matched to a gene. The CDR3 spells CASSPLLSGGAEQFF. The CDR3 region has the DNA TGTGCCAGCAGTCCCCTTCTTAGCGGGGGGGCGGAGCAGTTCTTC.

This clone was seen a single time. The chain uses TRBV2 and TRBJ2-7, with a tentative D call TRBD1 (5 bases). The germline V gene has CDR1 SNHLY and CDR2 FYNNEI. Trimming took 3 bases from V and 1 from J, leaving 10 bases between them. There are 14 residues in the CDR3. CDR3 nucleotides: TGTGCCAGCAGTGATGGGGCCGAATCCTACGAGCAGTACTTC. It codes for CASSDGAESYEQYF.

As regards this clone: One end of the junction does not line up with germline, which may come from a read error. The chain combines TRBV7-9 with TRBJ1-1; perhaps TRBD1 as D (6 bases). This CDR3 contains 14 residues. Germline V gives CDR1 SEHNR, CDR2 FQNEAQ (reference sequence). The DNA of the CDR3 is TGTGCCAGCAGTCTACCCCTCCCGACGACAGGTAGCACCTTT. Translating it yields CASSLPLPTTGSTF.

The J gene is TRBJ2-7, the V gene TRBV4-1; 7 bases are a match to TRBD2. With V trimmed by 5 bases and J by 6 bases, 7 bases remained unmatched. The germline V gene has CDR1 MGHRA and CDR2 YSYEKL. The CDR3 has 13 amino acids. CDR3 DNA: TGCGCCAGCAGCAGGACTAGTTACGGCGAGCAGTACTTC. This encodes CASSRTSYGEQYF.

Turning to this clone: The identical CDR3 is also encoded by other nucleotide sequences in the sample. The chain joins TRBV13 to TRBJ2-3; 8 nucleotides line up with TRBD2. J gave up 4 bases and V 3 bases, and 6 bases lay outside the gene matches. Germline V gene lookup returns CDR1 PRHDT and CDR2 FYEKMQ (reference sequence). This CDR3 has 15 amino acids. CDR3 nucleotide sequence: TGTGCCAGCAGCTTGGCGGGAGGTTTATCAGATACGCAGTATTTT. This codes for CASSLAGGLSDTQYF.

V is TRBV5-5 and J is TRBJ2-7, with TRBD1 matching 7 bases. CDR3 length: 14 residues. After removal of 3 bases from V and 4 bases from J, the junction contained 7 bases not matched to a gene. Germline CDR1 SGHKS, CDR2 YYEKEE (reference sequence). The CDR3 nucleotides read TGTGCCAGCAGCTCACAGGGGTCCGTTTACGAGCAGTACTTC. Its protein product is CASSSQGSVYEQYF.

This clone was found a few times. This sequence joins TRBV30 and TRBJ1-5, with no clear D. Trimming left V 1 base short and J 2 bases short, with 12 bases between. CDR3 length: 15 amino acids. Germline V gives CDR1 GTSNPN, CDR2 SVGIG (reference sequence). The CDR3 DNA reads TGTGCCTGGAGTGAAGTGGGGAGTGGCAATCAGCCCCAGCATTTT. It codes for CAWSEVGSGNQPQHF.

V and J are TRBV4-1 and TRBJ1-2, with TRBD1 as a possible D gene (5 bases). CDR3 length: 15 residues. The V end lost 0 bases, the J end lost 8 bases, and 16 bases lay between the germline ends. The germline gives CDR1 MGHRA, CDR2 YSYEKL. The CDR3 coding sequence is TGCGCCAGCAGCCAAGACGGGGGGAGCGGCCAAGGCTACACCTTC. Protein product: CASSQDGGSGQGYTF.

The genes are TRBV7-2 and TRBJ1-1; a weak D match, TRBD1 (5 bases). Germline CDR1 reads SGHTA; CDR2 reads FQGNSA. With 5 bases removed from V and 5 bases from J, the gap between germline ends came to 15 bases. The CDR3 runs to 14 residues. CDR3 region: CASSHRGAVTEAFF. The CDR3 coding sequence is TGTGCCAGCAGCCACCGAGGGGCGGTAACTGAAGCTTTCTTT.

This chain uses TRBV5-6 with TRBJ1-6; D unclear. The CDR3 extends over 17 amino acids. V was cut by 0 bases and J by 5 bases, with 15 bases left in between. The germline V gene encodes CDR1 SGHDT and CDR2 YYEEEE. The CDR3, as DNA: TGTGCCAGCAGCTTGGCCATTGGGTGGCTAGATAATTCACCCCTCCACTTT. This codes for CASSLAIGWLDNSPLHF.

The V call is TRBV10-3, the J call TRBJ1-2; no clear D gene. Germline V lookup: CDR1 ENHRY, CDR2 SYGVKD. The CDR3 loop spans 15 amino acids. Trimming removed 0 bases at V and 3 bases at J, with 11 bases between. CDR3: CAISESLDNYYGYTF. CDR3 DNA: TGTGCCATCAGTGAGTCGCTCGACAACTACTATGGCTACACCTTC.

The J gene is TRBJ2-1, the V gene TRBV30, with a possible D match to TRBD1 (5 bases). V lost 0 bases to trimming and J lost 7 bases, with 13 bases between them. There are 14 residues in the CDR3. Per the germline V gene, CDR1 is GTSNPN and CDR2 is SVGIG (reference sequence). The CDR3 sequence is CAWSVGAGINEQFF. CDR3 bases: TGTGCCTGGAGTGTAGGCGCAGGGATTAATGAGCAGTTCTTC. Full variable domain (rest looked up from reference TRBV30 and TRBJ2-1): SQTIHQWPATLVQPVGSPLSLECTVEGTSNPNLYWYRQAAGRGLQLLFYSVGIGQISSEVPQNLSASRPQDRQFILSSKKLLLSDSGFYLCAWSVGAGINEQFFGPGTRLTVL.

The V and J genes are TRBV9 and TRBJ2-3; 12 bases align to TRBD2. This CDR3 is 15 amino acids long. Looked up from germline, CDR1 is SGDLS and CDR2 is YYNGEE. Trimming took 5 bases from V and 2 from J; bases not matched to a gene: 3. The CDR3 is CASSTSGGHTDTQYF. The CDR3 DNA follows: TGTGCCAGCAGTACTAGCGGGGGGCACACAGATACGCAGTATTTT.

This chain connects TRBV28 to TRBJ2-7; 8 bases are shared with TRBD1. This CDR3 comprises 11 residues. Trimming removed 10 bases from V and 3 bases from J; junction bases left unmatched: 2. CDR1 and CDR2 from the germline V gene are MDHEN and SYDVKM. The CDR3 region is CATDRGYEQYF. In DNA form, the CDR3 reads TGTGCCACCGACAGGGGCTACGAGCAGTACTTC.

The chain employs TRBV6-5 and TRBJ2-2, with D unclear. The V and J ends lost 8 bases and 4 bases respectively, with 14 bases between them. The CDR3 extends over 14 amino acids. The germline gives CDR1 MNHEY, CDR2 SVGAGI. CDR3 residues: CASHPLWGTGELFF. The CDR3 DNA reads TGTGCCAGCCACCCCTTATGGGGCACCGGGGAGCTGTTTTTT.